This is a list of T cell receptor beta chains from one sample in a study of shared clonotypes between healthy human individuals. Some clones are missing from TCRdb's copy, which holds only in-frame ones; the method was immunoSEQ multiplex PCR. The sample carries roughly 570,000 clones, roughly 98% recorded once. The sample taken for sequencing was naive CD8+ T cells sorted from blood. These receptors originate from a man aged 25-45 years in good health. CDR3s include the opening cysteine and the closing phenylalanine or tryptophan. A D gene is named only where the DNA matches it firmly. Size is stated for part of the rows, as once, few or many counts, or as a class when the clone is expanded.

j_call v_call d_call clone_size cdr3_aa cdr3_nt
TRBJ1-1 TRBV4-2 . . CASSQEGDAENTEAFF TGTGCCAGCAGCCAAGAAGGAGACGCCGAGAACACTGAAGCTTTCTTT
TRBJ2-3 TRBV11-2 TRBD2 . CASSWGSSGSGVDTQYF TGTGCCAGCAGCTGGGGGTCTAGCGGCTCAGGAGTAGATACGCAGTATTTT
TRBJ2-3 TRBV27 . . CASSSRTDTQYF TGTGCCAGCAGCTCTAGGACAGATACGCAGTATTTT
TRBJ2-7 TRBV9 . . CASSPYLGREQYF TGTGCCAGCAGCCCTTACCTAGGGCGCGAGCAGTACTTC
TRBJ1-2 TRBV29-1 TRBD1 . CSVQIRGQALGDGYTF TGCAGCGTCCAAATCCGGGGACAGGCCCTTGGTGATGGCTACACCTTC
TRBJ1-1 TRBV27 . . CASSLQGNTEAFF TGTGCCAGCAGTTTGCAGGGTAACACTGAAGCTTTCTTT
TRBJ1-2 TRBV20-1 . . CSAREGHGYTF TGCAGTGCTAGAGAGGGTCATGGCTACACCTTC
TRBJ2-1 TRBV29-1 . once CSVDGKGGTDYNEQFF TGCAGCGTTGACGGGAAGGGGGGGACAGACTACAATGAGCAGTTCTTC
TRBJ2-5 TRBV7-7 . . CAAEVQETQYF TGTGCCGCCGAAGTTCAAGAGACCCAGTACTTC
TRBJ1-4 TRBV5-6 . . CASSVGQANEKLFF TGTGCCAGCTCCGTCGGGCAGGCTAATGAAAAACTGTTTTTT
TRBJ2-7 TRBV7-7 . . CASSINAGHEQYF TGTGCTAGCAGCATAAATGCGGGGCACGAGCAGTACTTC
TRBJ1-4 TRBV4-1 . once CASSLDGEKLFF TGCGCCAGCAGCCTTGACGGGGAAAAACTGTTTTTT
TRBJ2-7 TRBV7-9 TRBD2 . CASSFPSAGVPYEQYF TGTGCCAGCAGCTTCCCCTCTGCGGGAGTTCCCTACGAGCAGTACTTC
TRBJ2-7 TRBV18 . . CASSPRTAIPYEQYF TGTGCCAGCTCACCACGGACAGCTATACCCTACGAGCAGTACTTC
TRBJ2-7 TRBV15 TRBD1 . CATSRDMGQAESYEQYF TGTGCCACCAGCAGAGATATGGGACAGGCCGAATCCTACGAGCAGTACTTC
TRBJ2-2 TRBV14 TRBD2 . CASSQEPAVWGSGYTGELFF TGTGCCAGCAGCCAAGAGCCCGCCGTCTGGGGTAGCGGGTATACCGGGGAGCTGTTTTTT
TRBJ2-7 TRBV4-1 . . CASSQTGFSYEQYF TGCGCCAGCAGCCAAACAGGGTTTTCCTACGAGCAGTACTTC
TRBJ1-2 TRBV13 TRBD1 . CASSQQGRDYGYTF TGTGCCAGCAGCCAACAGGGGAGAGACTATGGCTACACCTTC
TRBJ2-1 TRBV7-9 . . CASSLRVTSYNEQFF TGTGCCAGCAGCTTAAGGGTTACCTCCTACAATGAGCAGTTCTTC
TRBJ2-1 TRBV7-9 TRBD2 . CASSLEVAGAWYNEQFF TGTGCCAGCAGCTTAGAGGTAGCGGGAGCTTGGTACAATGAGCAGTTCTTC
TRBJ2-1 TRBV11-2 . . CASSFEYSSYNEQFF TGTGCCAGCAGCTTCGAATACAGCTCCTACAATGAGCAGTTCTTC
TRBJ2-7 TRBV27 TRBD2 . CASKSGRELYEQYF TGTGCCAGCAAATCAGGGCGGGAGTTGTACGAGCAGTACTTC
TRBJ1-4 TRBV28 . . CASSATSTGLVEKLFF TGTGCCAGCAGTGCCACGTCAACAGGGTTGGTCGAAAAACTGTTTTTT
TRBJ2-7 TRBV27 . . CATSSFLVGRYEQYF TGTGCCACCTCCTCATTTCTAGTGGGCCGCTACGAGCAGTACTTC
TRBJ2-7 TRBV7-9 . . CASTPKVSYEQYF TGTGCCAGCACCCCAAAGGTGTCCTACGAGCAGTACTTC
TRBJ2-7 TRBV5-4 . . CASSSSNSEQYF TGTGCCAGCAGCTCCTCTAACAGCGAGCAGTACTTC
TRBJ2-3 TRBV9 . . CASTKRGLTDTQYF TGTGCCAGCACCAAAAGAGGGCTCACAGATACGCAGTATTTT
TRBJ2-3 TRBV29-1 . . CSGSLEGNTQYF TGCAGCGGCTCACTGGAGGGGAATACGCAGTATTTT
TRBJ2-5 TRBV2 . . CASSEDGNGETQYF TGTGCCAGCAGTGAAGACGGAAATGGAGAGACCCAGTACTTC
TRBJ2-7 TRBV11-2 . . CASSFSLDGEQYF TGTGCCAGCAGCTTTTCTCTTGACGGCGAGCAGTACTTC
TRBJ1-5 TRBV7-9 . . CASSGWGSNQPQHF TGTGCCAGCTCGGGGTGGGGCAGCAATCAGCCCCAGCATTTT
TRBJ1-5 TRBV4-1 TRBD1 . CASSQEENRGEQPQHF TGCGCCAGCAGCCAAGAAGAGAACAGGGGAGAGCAGCCCCAGCATTTT
TRBJ2-1 TRBV9 . . CASSNPVDEQFF TGTGCCAGCAGCAACCCGGTCGATGAGCAGTTCTTC
TRBJ2-5 TRBV4-3 TRBD2 . CASSQDPSGTGKTQYF TGCGCCAGCAGCCAAGACCCGAGCGGGACCGGGAAGACCCAGTACTTC
TRBJ2-1 TRBV6-6 . . CASRPLHFDVGSKQFF TGTGCCAGCAGACCCCTCCATTTTGATGTGGGGTCTAAACAGTTCTTC
TRBJ2-3 TRBV10-3 . . CAVHSTDTQYF TGTGCCGTACATAGCACAGATACGCAGTATTTT
TRBJ2-2 TRBV29-1 TRBD1 . CSVYEGANTGELFF TGCAGCGTTTATGAGGGGGCTAACACCGGGGAGCTGTTTTTT
TRBJ2-7 TRBV2 . once CASRDSPYEQYF TGTGCCAGCAGGGACAGTCCCTACGAGCAGTACTTC
TRBJ2-7 TRBV27 . . CASSTGRTAVYEQYF TGTGCCAGCAGTACAGGGCGAACGGCTGTCTACGAGCAGTACTTC
TRBJ2-1 TRBV5-5 TRBD2 . CASSSRLAASYNEQFF TGTGCCAGCAGCTCTCGACTAGCGGCTTCCTACAATGAGCAGTTCTTC
TRBJ2-7 TRBV5-1 . . CASSWDLGYEQYF TGCGCCAGCAGCTGGGACCTTGGCTACGAGCAGTACTTC
TRBJ1-3 TRBV9 . . CASSPQGSSGNTIYF TGTGCCAGCAGCCCCCAGGGAAGCTCTGGAAACACCATATATTTT
TRBJ2-4 TRBV4-3 TRBD1 . CASSQSQGAAGIQYF TGCGCCAGCAGCCAAAGTCAGGGGGCGGCCGGCATTCAGTACTTC
TRBJ2-7 TRBV13 . . CASSSRGGGRGSYEQYF TGTGCCAGCAGCTCCCGGGGAGGGGGGAGAGGGTCCTACGAGCAGTACTTC
TRBJ1-1 TRBV4-2 TRBD1 . CASSHRADGTGITGNTEAFF TGTGCCAGCAGCCACAGAGCGGACGGGACAGGAATAACTGGGAACACTGAAGCTTTCTTT
TRBJ1-1 TRBV29-1 . . CSVASGTEAFF TGCAGCGTTGCTTCCGGGACAGAAGCTTTCTTT
TRBJ2-1 TRBV7-9 . . CASSLAGDKFNEQFF TGTGCCAGCAGCTTAGCGGGAGACAAGTTCAATGAGCAGTTCTTC
TRBJ2-4 TRBV15 . . CATSRSRTPIQYF TGTGCCACCAGCAGAAGTCGGACACCGATTCAGTACTTC
TRBJ2-1 TRBV6-1 TRBD2 . CASSDPGLAESNEQFF TGTGCCAGCAGTGACCCTGGACTAGCGGAGTCCAATGAGCAGTTCTTC
TRBJ2-2 TRBV28 TRBD1 . CASSRDRGAHGELFF TGTGCCAGCAGTCGGGACAGGGGGGCGCACGGGGAGCTGTTTTTT
TRBJ2-5 TRBV30 . . CAWSEIGETQYF TGTGCCTGGAGTGAAATCGGAGAGACCCAGTACTTC
TRBJ2-1 TRBV6-5 TRBD2 . CASSYSGLAGYNEQFF TGTGCCAGCAGTTACTCGGGGCTAGCGGGGTACAATGAGCAGTTCTTC
TRBJ2-7 TRBV7-9 TRBD2 . CASIPFRGLASYEQYF TGTGCCAGCATACCGTTCCGAGGACTAGCCTCCTACGAGCAGTACTTC
TRBJ2-5 TRBV5-1 TRBD2 . CASSLTGTSSPGVGTQYF TGCGCCAGCAGCTTAACCGGGACTAGCAGTCCGGGGGTAGGGACCCAGTACTTC